This T cell receptor (beta chain) emerged from a study of cytomegalovirus exposure and HLA in healthy donors. PCR used 60 Vbeta primers and 13 Jbeta primers. This table comes from immunoSEQ multiplex PCR, and its TCRdb copy is limited to in-frame clones, with some not included. Among approximately 100,000 clones, roughly three quarters were seen once, and the ten largest hold 3.5% to 4%. Note on this clone: What it binds is unknown.

V lost 3 bases and J lost 1; bases outside the gene matches: 5. CDR3 length: 15 amino acids. Germline V gene sequence: CDR1 SGHRS, CDR2 YFSETQ. Study results and limitations: Earlier analysis yielded a pattern in which most TCR beta V segments were productive about 90% or about 30% of the time.

Material for sequencing was PBMCs. The chain is built from TRBV5-1 and TRBJ2-3, with 7 bases aligning to TRBD2. The clonotype was recovered from a woman in her 40s in good health and CMV-seronegative. In DNA form, the CDR3 reads TGCGCCAGCAGCTACAGCGGGGCAGGCACAGATACGCAGTATTTT. This sequence encodes CASSYSGAGTDTQYF.